The T cell receptor beta chain described here comes from a study of blood T cell repertoires in COVID-19. Study-level information: The cDNA or gDNA used as material had been derived from T cells, B-cell-depleted T cells, or PBMCs.

The V end was cut by 5 bases, the J end by 5 bases, with 15 bases between. Germline loops: CDR1 SGHTA, CDR2 FQGTGA. The CDR3 loop spans 14 amino acids. Measured with immunoSEQ multiplex PCR; TCRdb has only the in-frame clones, and not every one. Of some 100,000 clones detected, 70% to 90% appear once; the ten largest clones hold around 15%. V gene TRBV7-3 combines with J gene TRBJ2-5; tentative D call: TRBD2 (6 bases). The receptor was isolated from a man aged 50 to 59 with active or convalescent COVID-19. Sequencing input: peripheral blood. Here the CDR3 DNA reads TGTGCCAGCAGCCCCAACCTGGGGAGGGAGACCCAGTACTTC. It specifies CASSPNLGRETQYF.